Below are 32 T cell receptor beta chains sequenced from a single sample in a study of shared clonotypes between healthy human individuals. Clones were sequenced by immunoSEQ multiplex PCR, and TCRdb holds only the in-frame ones, with some missing. The sample holds roughly 76,000 clones, around 57% seen once. Sequenced sample: memory CD8+ T cells sorted from blood. The sample's subset: CD45RO+ cells pooled with CCR7-negative TemRA cells. These receptors were taken from a young man in good health.

The chain carries TRBV7-9 and TRBJ1-4; 11 positions agree with TRBD1. The length of the CDR3 is 16 residues. V lost 3 bases, J lost 8 bases, and 8 bases stayed unmatched. CDR1 SEHNR and CDR2 FQNEAQ come from the germline V gene (reference sequence). CDR3 region: CASSLEGTGGREKLFF. The CDR3 DNA is TGTGCCAGCAGCTTGGAAGGGACAGGGGGTAGAGAAAAACTGTTTTTT. Combining the CDR3 with reference TRBV7-9 and TRBJ1-4 gives the whole variable domain DTGVSQNPRHKITKRGQNVTFRCDPISEHNRLYWYRQTLGQGPEFLTYFQNEAQLEKSRLLSDRFSAERPKGSFSTLEIQRTEQGDSAMYLCASSLEGTGGREKLFFGSGTQLSVL.

The V and J genes are TRBV4-1 and TRBJ2-7, with unresolved D. V was clipped by 0 bases and J by 3 bases, with 12 bases between them. Germline CDR1 is MGHRA and CDR2 is YSYEKL. This CDR3 is built from 15 residues. CDR3 sequence (DNA): TGCGCCAGCAGCCAAGAGCCGGAACAACTCTACGAGCAGTACTTC. It encodes CASSQEPEQLYEQYF.

Details on this clone: Sequence at one end of the junction differs from germline and may be a read error. This rearrangement joins TRBV7-9 to TRBJ2-4, with TRBD2 matching 7 bases. The CDR3 extends over 14 amino acids. CDR1 is SEHNR, CDR2 FQNEAQ, per germline (reference sequence). The CDR3 spells CASRPGLGGDIQYF. CDR3 bases: TGCGCCAGCCGCCCGGGGCTGGGGGGGGACATTCAGTACTTC. Complete variable domain (other parts from reference TRBV7-9 and TRBJ2-4): DTGVSQNPRHKITKRGQNVTFRCDPISEHNRLYWYRQTLGQGPEFLTYFQNEAQLEKSRLLSDRFSAERPKGSFSTLEIQRTEQGDSAMYLCASRPGLGGDIQYFGAGTRLSVL.

The rearrangement uses TRBV6-5 and TRBJ1-1; no clear D. CDR1 and CDR2 (germline): MNHEY, SVGAGI. The CDR3 covers 12 residues. V dropped 5 bases and J dropped 4 bases, with 8 bases sitting between them. The CDR3 DNA reads as TGTGCCAGCAGTATCAGTGGCACTGAAGCTTTCTTT. It translates to CASSISGTEAFF.

V usage is TRBV5-1 and J usage is TRBJ2-1, with unresolved D. With 0 bases removed from V and 3 bases from J, the gap between germline ends came to 4 bases. This CDR3 is 13 amino acids long. The germline V gene has CDR1 SGHRS and CDR2 YFSETQ. The CDR3 DNA reads TGCGCCAGCAGCTTGGAACACTACAATGAGCAGTTCTTC. It codes for CASSLEHYNEQFF.

This clone was found a few times. The rearrangement joins TRBV5-4 to TRBJ1-1; no firm D call. The CDR3 spans 13 residues. Trimming removed 0 bases from V and 5 bases from J, with 8 bases in between. In germline, CDR1 is SGHNT, CDR2 YYREEE (reference sequence). The CDR3 DNA follows: TGTGCCAGCAGCTTGGTTGGGGAAACTGAAGCTTTCTTT. Translating gives CASSLVGETEAFF.

This clone was picked up a small number of times. The chain joins TRBV27 to TRBJ2-7; TRBD2 matches 13 bases. Germline V lookup: CDR1 MNHEY, CDR2 SMNVEV (reference sequence). The CDR3 covers 19 residues. V was clipped by 2 bases and J by 6 bases; unmatched bases: 16. DNA for the CDR3: TGTGCCAGCAGTTTAAGAGTCCCAGGACTAGCGGGAGAGGGCTCCGAGCAGTACTTC. This codes for CASSLRVPGLAGEGSEQYF.

The rearrangement joins TRBV6-1 to TRBJ2-7; D is possibly TRBD1 (5 bases). The germline gives CDR1 MNHNS, CDR2 SASEGT. Deletions cut 6 bases from V and 4 bases from J, with 10 bases between. CDR3 length: 12 residues. CDR3 in amino acids: CASRRRAYEQYF. For the CDR3, the DNA is TGTGCCAGCAGACGCAGGGCATACGAGCAGTACTTC.

Many counts were recorded for this clone. The V call is TRBV28, the J call TRBJ2-7; D might be TRBD1 (6 bases). The CDR3 totals 15 residues. V shed 5 bases and J shed 0 bases, with 14 bases lying between them. The germline V gene has CDR1 MDHEN and CDR2 SYDVKM. This CDR3 reads CASSLLGQSSYEQYF. CDR3 in DNA: TGTGCCAGCAGTCTCCTGGGACAAAGCTCCTACGAGCAGTACTTC.

The CDR3 sequence is CASSFGTGAADTQYF. The CDR3 DNA reads as TGTGCCAGCAGCTTCGGGACAGGGGCCGCAGATACGCAGTATTTT. J is TRBJ2-3 and V is TRBV11-2, with 10 nucleotides matching TRBD1. CDR1 and CDR2 (germline): SGHAT, FQNNGV. With V trimmed by 3 bases and J by 4 bases, 4 bases remained unmatched. The CDR3 is 15 residues long.

The chain combines TRBV6-6 with TRBJ1-5; D is ambiguous. Germline assignment: CDR1 MNHNY and CDR2 SVGAGI (reference sequence). The CDR3 has 14 residues. V lost 7 bases to trimming and J lost 6 bases, with 16 bases between them. CDR3 DNA sequence: TGTGCCAGCATTAACTGGGGAGTTGGTCAGCCCCAGCATTTT. This translates into CASINWGVGQPQHF.

The chain joins TRBV9 to TRBJ2-3; 10 nucleotides line up with TRBD2. The CDR3 runs 16 residues. Trimming removed 4 bases from V and 5 bases from J; junction bases left unmatched: 10. Looked up from germline, CDR1 is SGDLS and CDR2 is YYNGEE. The CDR3 DNA sequence: TGTGCCAGCAGCCCTAGGGGTCTAGCGGGAGTAGATACGCAGTATTTT. Translated, it gives CASSPRGLAGVDTQYF.

The V call is TRBV2, the J call TRBJ2-7, with 7 nucleotides matching TRBD1. Germline V gene sequence: CDR1 SNHLY, CDR2 FYNNEI. The CDR3 totals 10 residues. V dropped 10 bases and J dropped 12; count of bases not matched to a gene: 9. CDR3 nucleotide sequence: TGTGCCACCCCTAGGCGGACAGGGTACTTC. Encoded protein: CATPRRTGYF.

V and J are TRBV4-3 and TRBJ1-1, with D perhaps matching TRBD1 (5 bases). Trimming removed 1 base from V and 0 bases from J, with 18 bases in between. The V gene's germline CDR1 is LGHNA and CDR2 YSLEER. The CDR3 consists of 18 residues. CDR3 loop: CASSQVPGGAVMNTEAFF. DNA of the CDR3: TGCGCCAGCAGCCAAGTTCCGGGGGGTGCGGTCATGAACACTGAAGCTTTCTTT.

This clone was recorded at least ten times. The rearrangement joins TRBV7-8 to TRBJ2-7, with TRBD2 matching 10 bases. The CDR3 loop spans 16 amino acids. V shed 4 bases, J shed 7 bases, and the junction held 13 bases outside the gene matches. Per the germline V gene, CDR1 is SGHVS and CDR2 is FQNEAQ. CDR3 nucleotides: TGTGCCAGCAGCTCCTCGGCTAGCGGGAGATCGGGGGAGCAGTACTTC. Its translation: CASSSSASGRSGEQYF.

This clone was seen a few times. The rearrangement joins TRBV19 to TRBJ1-2; tentative D call: TRBD1 (6 bases). V was trimmed by 1 base and J by 7 bases, leaving 10 bases between them. Germline V CDR1 and CDR2: LNHDA, SQIVND (reference sequence). The CDR3 is made up of 13 amino acids. CDR3 nucleotide sequence: TGTGCCAGTAGTATAGGGACAGTTCCTGGCTACACCTTC. Its translation is CASSIGTVPGYTF.

The V call is TRBV7-2, the J call TRBJ2-1, with D perhaps TRBD2 (6 bases). CDR3 size: 14 residues. Germline V CDR1 and CDR2: SGHTA, FQGNSA. With 4 bases removed from V and 4 bases from J, the gap between germline ends came to 11 bases. The CDR3 nucleotides read TGTGCCAGCAGCTCGGGGGTGAGGTACAATGAGCAGTTCTTC. This gives the protein CASSSGVRYNEQFF. Drawing the rest from reference TRBV7-2 and TRBJ2-1, the complete variable domain is GAGVSQSPSNKVTEKGKDVELRCDPISGHTALYWYRQSLGQGLEFLIYFQGNSAPDKSGLPSDRFSAERTGGSVSTLTIQRTQQEDSAVYLCASSSGVRYNEQFFGPGTRLTVL.

Notes on this clone: The junction departs from germline at one end; a sequencing error may be responsible. This same CDR3 is encoded by further DNA sequences in the sample. The V and J genes are TRBV29-1 and TRBJ2-1; 10 nucleotides agree with TRBD2. Germline V lookup: CDR1 SQVTM, CDR2 ANQGSEA. This CDR3 has 14 residues. CDR3 sequence: CSVEGLAGENEQFF. For the CDR3, the DNA is TGCAGCGTCGAAGGGCTAGCGGGAGAGAATGAGCAGTTCTTC.

The J gene is TRBJ1-1, the V gene TRBV4-2; D may be TRBD1 (5 bases). The CDR3 runs 16 residues. Trimming took 7 bases from V and 3 from J, leaving 21 bases between them. The germline gives CDR1 LGHNA, CDR2 YNFKEQ. CDR3 sequence (DNA): TGTGCCAGCAACCCCGGCGGGGCGGCGGCGTACACTGAAGCTTTCTTT. The encoded protein is CASNPGGAAAYTEAFF.

This clone was counted many times. The chain is built from TRBV6-5 and TRBJ2-2; D perhaps matches TRBD2 (5 bases). From germline, CDR1 is MNHEY and CDR2 SVGAGI. The CDR3 is 14 residues long. V was cut by 6 bases and J by 6 bases, with 14 bases left in between. The CDR3 region has the DNA TGTGCCAGCAGGAAAGGGCTAGCCTCCGGGGAGCTGTTTTTT. It is translated as CASRKGLASGELFF.

The chain combines TRBV11-2 with TRBJ2-5; unclear D gene. This CDR3 spans 16 amino acids. Germline V gene data show CDR1 as SGHAT and CDR2 as FQNNGV. The germline V and J ends were trimmed by 1 base and 3 bases, with 15 bases remaining between them. The CDR3 region has the DNA TGTGCCAGCAGCTTAGGGAGAGTAGCTAGAGAAGAGACCCAGTACTTC. Translating gives CASSLGRVAREETQYF.

The rearrangement joins TRBV7-9 to TRBJ2-7, with TRBD1 as a possible D gene (5 bases). Per the germline V gene, CDR1 is SEHNR and CDR2 is FQNEAQ (reference sequence). There are 13 residues in the CDR3. The V gene lost 2 bases and the J gene lost 6 bases, with 11 bases spanning the gap. The CDR3 here is CASSLHYRLEQYF. The CDR3, as DNA: TGTGCCAGCAGCTTACATTACAGGCTCGAGCAGTACTTC. Full variable domain (missing parts from reference TRBV7-9 and TRBJ2-7): DTGVSQNPRHKITKRGQNVTFRCDPISEHNRLYWYRQTLGQGPEFLTYFQNEAQLEKSRLLSDRFSAERPKGSFSTLEIQRTEQGDSAMYLCASSLHYRLEQYFGPGTRLTVT.

The rearrangement joins TRBV7-9 to TRBJ2-2; D is unclear. This CDR3 comprises 15 residues. Germline V gene lookup returns CDR1 SEHNR and CDR2 FQNEAQ (reference sequence). Trimming took 8 bases from V and 3 from J, leaving 16 bases between them. CDR3 sequence: CASPLESWDTGELFF. DNA of the CDR3: TGTGCCAGCCCACTGGAGAGTTGGGACACCGGGGAGCTGTTTTTT.

This clone was observed once. The rearrangement joins TRBV6-4 to TRBJ2-2; the D is unclear. This CDR3 is built from 15 residues. The germline V gene encodes CDR1 MRHNA and CDR2 SNTAGT. Trimming shortened V by 2 bases and J by 0 bases, and 7 bases separated the two germline ends. CDR3 nucleotides: TGTGCCAGCAGTGACGGAGAGTCGAACACCGGGGAGCTGTTTTTT. Translated: CASSDGESNTGELFF.

This sequence joins TRBV7-6 and TRBJ2-5, with 7 bases lining up with TRBD2. The CDR3 sequence is 14 residues long. Germline V gene lookup returns CDR1 SGHVS and CDR2 FNYEAQ. V lost 5 bases to trimming and J lost 4 bases; unmatched junction nucleotides: 7. CDR3 bases: TGTGCCAGCAGCGTGGGGGGGGGTTCAGAGACCCAGTACTTC. This sequence encodes CASSVGGGSETQYF.

V usage is TRBV7-9 and J usage is TRBJ2-7, with 8 bases lining up with TRBD2. The V segment lost 8 bases and the J segment 6 bases; nucleotides outside the gene matches: 3. Germline CDR1 reads SEHNR; CDR2 reads FQNEAQ (reference sequence). The CDR3 runs 11 residues. CDR3 in DNA: TGTGCCAGCCAGGCGGGAGGCGAGCAGTACTTC. It encodes CASQAGGEQYF.

The V call is TRBV7-6, the J call TRBJ1-5; no reliable D call. Trimming cost V 0 bases and J 7 bases, with 13 bases left between them. The CDR3 has 15 amino acids. In germline, CDR1 is SGHVS, CDR2 FNYEAQ. This chain's CDR3 is CASSLAVGMGQPQHF. As DNA, the CDR3 is TGTGCCAGCAGCTTAGCGGTGGGGATGGGGCAGCCCCAGCATTTT.

In this sample, this clone turned up a few times. The rearrangement uses TRBV9 and TRBJ2-3; D is possibly TRBD1 or TRBD2 (6 bases each). The CDR3 consists of 14 residues. Trimming shortened V by 5 bases and J by 1 base, and 11 bases separated the two germline ends. Looked up from germline, CDR1 is SGDLS and CDR2 is YYNGEE. The CDR3 nucleotides are TGTGCCAGCAGACGGGGGCAAGGCACAGATACGCAGTATTTT. Translation gives CASRRGQGTDTQYF.

This clone has just a few counts. The chain joins TRBV6-1 to TRBJ2-3; 8 nucleotides align to TRBD2. This CDR3 is built from 15 residues. Germline assignment: CDR1 MNHNS and CDR2 SASEGT. Unmatched junction bases numbered 6, after V lost 3 bases and J lost 4 bases. CDR3 nucleotide sequence: TGTGCCAGCAGTGACTCAGCGGGAGCTCCAGATACGCAGTATTTT. It translates to CASSDSAGAPDTQYF.

This clone was detected only a few times. J is TRBJ1-4 and V is TRBV25-1; D not resolved. The V gene lost 3 bases and the J gene lost 5 bases, with 13 bases spanning the gap. Per germline, CDR1 MGHDK and CDR2 SYGVNS. This CDR3 comprises 15 residues. DNA of the CDR3: TGTGCCAGCAGTGATACCGGTCTTCTGAATGAAAAACTGTTTTTT. It yields the protein CASSDTGLLNEKLFF.

J is TRBJ2-7 and V is TRBV7-6; the match to TRBD1 covers 8 bases. Germline V lookup: CDR1 SGHVS, CDR2 FNYEAQ. The J segment lost 3 bases and the V segment lost 1 base, leaving 2 bases of the junction unmatched. CDR3 size: 14 residues. The CDR3 DNA reads as TGTGCCAGCAGCTTAGGGACAGGGAACTACGAGCAGTACTTC. It codes for CASSLGTGNYEQYF.

This clone was observed a single time. The chain employs TRBV19 and TRBJ2-7; tentatively, D is TRBD1 (5 bases). CDR1 LNHDA and CDR2 SQIVND come from the germline V gene (reference sequence). The CDR3 spans 15 residues. The V end lost 1 base, the J end lost 3 bases, and 13 bases lay between the germline ends. The CDR3 protein is CASSIGRRQIYEQYF. Written as DNA, the CDR3 is TGTGCCAGTAGTATAGGAAGGCGACAGATCTACGAGCAGTACTTC.